A single sample is the source of the 26 T cell receptor beta chains below, sequenced in a study of response to subunit inactivated influenza vaccine. In TCRdb, the RT-PCR reads were re-called with MiXCR into one record per CDR3 protein. The profile shows some 640,000 distinct CDR3 sequences, roughly 14% of them singletons. This sample comprised PBMCs from blood, obtained 14 to 15 days before vaccination. The receptors originated from a man aged 50 or older who received an inactivated influenza vaccine.

The chain recombines TRBV20-1 with TRBJ1-6; D is unclear. Germline-derived CDR1 and CDR2 are DFQATT and SNEGSKA (reference sequence). This CDR3 has 12 amino acids. Deletions cut 4 bases from V and 2 bases from J, with 3 bases between. CDR3 in amino acids: CSAIPYNSPLHF. As DNA, the CDR3 is TGCAGTGCTATTCCCTATAATTCACCCCTCCACTTT.

This clonotype occurred many times. V gene TRBV4-3 combines with J gene TRBJ1-5; D may be TRBD1 (5 bases). V lost 0 bases and J 4 bases, leaving 13 bases between the germline ends. The CDR3 is 16 residues long. Germline assignment: CDR1 LGHNA and CDR2 YSLEER. The CDR3 DNA sequence: TGCGCCAGCAGCCAAGATTGGACATTCGGGAATCAGCCCCAGCATTTT. Amino acid sequence: CASSQDWTFGNQPQHF.

In its sample, this clonotype was seen a few times. The J gene is TRBJ1-1, the V gene TRBV28; D uncertain. V was pared by 5 bases and J by 0 bases, with 13 bases between. Germline CDR1 MDHEN, CDR2 SYDVKM. The CDR3 is made up of 15 amino acids. The CDR3 sequence: CASSPEAPLNTEAFF. DNA of the CDR3: TGTGCCAGCAGTCCTGAGGCTCCTTTGAACACTGAAGCTTTCTTT.

This clonotype occurred many times. CDR3 region: CASSQDWGGNTEAFF. Written as DNA, the CDR3 is TGTGCCAGCAGCCAAGATTGGGGGGGTAACACTGAAGCTTTCTTT. The chain carries TRBV4-2 and TRBJ1-1, with D tentatively TRBD1 (5 bases). Germline CDR1 LGHNA, CDR2 YNFKEQ. CDR3 length: 15 amino acids. V dropped 0 bases and J dropped 2 bases, with 10 bases sitting between them.

Only a few counts were recorded for this clonotype. The V gene is TRBV29-1, the J gene TRBJ2-3, with D uncertain. CDR3 length: 15 residues. Germline CDR1 SQVTM, CDR2 ANQGSEA. Trimming took 4 bases from V and 0 from J, leaving 14 bases between them. The DNA for the CDR3 is TGCAGCGTTGGAGAATCGGGCCAAAGCACAGATACGCAGTATTTT. Protein: CSVGESGQSTDTQYF.

V gene TRBV5-6 combines with J gene TRBJ1-4, with D unresolved. This CDR3 is 15 amino acids long. CDR1 and CDR2 from the germline V gene are SGHDT and YYEEEE. The V gene lost 1 base and the J gene lost 4 bases, with 11 bases spanning the gap. Here the CDR3 DNA reads TGTGCCAGCAGCTTGTACCTAGGCCTTAATGAAAAACTGTTTTTT. The encoded protein is CASSLYLGLNEKLFF.

In its sample, this clonotype was seen a few times. The J gene is TRBJ2-1, the V gene TRBV7-9, with TRBD2 matching 14 bases. The germline gives CDR1 SEHNR, CDR2 FQNEAQ (reference sequence). The CDR3 runs to 17 residues. Losses at the gene ends were 5 bases for V and 9 bases for J; bases not matched to a gene: 12. CDR3 sequence reads: CASSTSPGLAGDREQFF. The CDR3 DNA follows: TGTGCCAGCAGCACATCCCCGGGACTAGCGGGAGACCGTGAGCAGTTCTTC.

The table lists this clonotype with a few counts. The CDR3 DNA sequence: TGTGCCAGCTCTCCCACTTACCAATTAGCCAAAAACATTCAGTACTTC. Its protein is CASSPTYQLAKNIQYF. The rearrangement joins TRBV18 to TRBJ2-4; D call uncertain. This CDR3 contains 16 residues. Trimming took 6 bases from V and 0 from J, leaving 15 bases between them. Germline CDR1 is KGHSH and CDR2 is LQKENI.

The table lists this clonotype with many counts. The chain has TRBV20-1 and TRBJ2-1; 7 nucleotides line up with TRBD1. Trimming took 3 bases from V and 7 from J; bases not matched to a gene: 9. The CDR3 is 14 residues long. Germline-derived CDR1 and CDR2 are DFQATT and SNEGSKA (reference sequence). The CDR3 coding sequence is TGCAGTGCTAGCAGACAGGGCCTTAGAAATGAGCAGTTCTTC. Its translation is CSASRQGLRNEQFF.

This clonotype has only a few counts. V and J are TRBV30 and TRBJ1-4; no clear D. The V gene's germline CDR1 is GTSNPN and CDR2 SVGIG (reference sequence). The CDR3 is 15 amino acids. Trimming removed 2 bases at V and 8 bases at J, with 18 bases between. CDR3 DNA sequence: TGTGCCTGGAGTTTAACCTTCGGGTCCGGAGAAAAACTGTTTTTT. Protein sequence: CAWSLTFGSGEKLFF.

The chain combines TRBV9 with TRBJ2-7; maybe TRBD1 (5 bases). There are 14 residues in the CDR3. The V end lost 0 bases, the J end lost 0 bases, and 7 bases lay between the germline ends. CDR1 and CDR2 from the germline V gene are SGDLS and YYNGEE. CDR3 in DNA: TGTGCCAGCAGCGTAGTAGGGGACTCCTACGAGCAGTACTTC. Its translation: CASSVVGDSYEQYF.

This clonotype has ten or more counts. The chain links TRBV28 to TRBJ2-1, with a tentative D call TRBD1 (5 bases). Deletions cut 6 bases from V and 6 bases from J, with 9 bases between. This CDR3 is 12 amino acids long. Germline CDR1 MDHEN, CDR2 SYDVKM. The chain's CDR3 is CASRQGSNEQFF. The CDR3 nucleotides read TGTGCCAGCAGGCAGGGTAGCAATGAGCAGTTCTTC. Full variable domain (missing parts from reference TRBV28 and TRBJ2-1): DVKVTQSSRYLVKRTGEKVFLECVQDMDHENMFWYRQDPGLGLRLIYFSYDVKMKEKGDIPEGYSVSREKKERFSLILESASTNQTSMYLCASRQGSNEQFFGPGTRLTVL.

This sequence joins TRBV3-1 and TRBJ2-3, with D tentatively TRBD1 (7 bases). The CDR3 extends over 15 amino acids. Germline loops: CDR1 LGHDT, CDR2 YNNKEL (reference sequence). The ends were cut back, 3 bases at V and 5 bases at J, with 15 bases in the middle. For the CDR3, the DNA is TGTGCCAGCAGCCACAGGACAGGAGGGATAGATACGCAGTATTTT. Protein product: CASSHRTGGIDTQYF.

V gene TRBV7-9 combines with J gene TRBJ2-4; a weak D match, TRBD1 (6 bases). Trimming cost V 6 bases and J 4 bases, with 16 bases left between them. CDR1 and CDR2 from the germline V gene are SEHNR and FQNEAQ (reference sequence). This CDR3 has 15 amino acids. CDR3 in DNA: TGTGCCAGCAGTCGCGAACGGGACATTAAAAACATTCAGTACTTC. Translating gives CASSRERDIKNIQYF.

This chain joins TRBV6-2 or TRBV6-3 and TRBJ2-1; possibly TRBD1 or TRBD2 for D (5 bases each). The CDR3 is 17 amino acids. Germline V gene sequence: CDR1 MNHEY, CDR2 SVGEGT. Trimming took 6 bases from V and 0 from J, leaving 18 bases between them. For the CDR3, the DNA is TGTGCCAGCAGAACTGATACACGGGACCACTCCTACAATGAGCAGTTCTTC. This translates into CASRTDTRDHSYNEQFF.

This clonotype occurred many times. This chain connects TRBV12-3 or TRBV12-4 to TRBJ2-1, with 8 bases that match TRBD2. The CDR3 spans 19 residues. This chain's CDR3 is CTISFGPVGGRIPYNEQFF. DNA for the CDR3: TGTACCATCAGTTTCGGGCCTGTCGGCGGGAGGATACCCTACAATGAGCAGTTCTTC.

The chain recombines TRBV20-1 with TRBJ1-5; D is unresolved. Trimming removed 1 base at V and 4 bases at J, with 8 bases between. Per germline, CDR1 DFQATT and CDR2 SNEGSKA (reference sequence). The CDR3 spans 13 residues. The CDR3 loop is CSARGRPNQPQHF. In DNA, the CDR3 is TGCAGTGCTAGAGGGCGACCGAATCAGCCCCAGCATTTT.

This clonotype was seen a single time. This chain joins TRBV4-3 and TRBJ2-3; D unclear. Germline loops: CDR1 LGHNA, CDR2 YSLEER. V lost 4 bases and J lost 0, with 8 bases in between. CDR3 size: 14 residues. CDR3: CASSRTRSTDTQYF. The CDR3 nucleotides are TGCGCCAGCAGCCGTACACGAAGCACAGATACGCAGTATTTT.

The chain employs TRBV6-5 and TRBJ2-5, with D perhaps TRBD2 (6 bases). Germline values: CDR1 MNHEY, CDR2 SVGAGI. The CDR3 runs 15 residues. V was pared by 0 bases and J by 7 bases, with 15 bases between. The CDR3 loop is CASSYSKGNGGTQYF. CDR3 in DNA: TGTGCCAGCAGTTACTCTAAGGGAAACGGGGGGACCCAGTACTTC.

In this sample, this clonotype turned up a few times. V gene TRBV13 combines with J gene TRBJ2-7, with 9 bases lining up with TRBD1. V was clipped by 0 bases and J by 2 bases; unmatched bases: 2. This CDR3 has 15 residues. Germline values: CDR1 PRHDT, CDR2 FYEKMQ (reference sequence). The CDR3 region is CASSLGGQGTYEQYF. CDR3 coding DNA: TGTGCCAGCAGCTTAGGGGGACAGGGTACCTACGAGCAGTACTTC. Variable domain in full (rest from reference TRBV13 and TRBJ2-7): AAGVIQSPRHLIKEKRETATLKCYPIPRHDTVYWYQQGPGQDPQFLISFYEKMQSDKGSIPDRFSAQQFSDYHSELNMSSLELGDSALYFCASSLGGQGTYEQYFGPGTRLTVT.

The table lists this clonotype with a few counts. The chain is built from TRBV20-1 and TRBJ2-4; 9 nucleotides match TRBD1. V was pared by 6 bases and J by 5 bases, with 11 bases of the junction left unmatched. The CDR3 has 15 residues. The germline V gene has CDR1 DFQATT and CDR2 SNEGSKA (reference sequence). This chain's CDR3 is CSAKTGQGFENIQYF. The CDR3, as DNA: TGCAGTGCAAAAACCGGACAGGGGTTCGAAAACATTCAGTACTTC.

CDR3 bases: TGCAGTGCTAGCGGGGGGACTAGCACCTCCGAGCAGTACTTC. Protein sequence: CSASGGTSTSEQYF. V usage is TRBV20-1 and J usage is TRBJ2-7, with 9 nucleotides matching TRBD2. V shed 3 bases and J 6 bases; nucleotides not matched to a gene: 9. Germline V gene lookup returns CDR1 DFQATT and CDR2 SNEGSKA (reference sequence). The CDR3 is 14 amino acids.

This clonotype was picked up a small number of times. One end of the junction is discordant with germline, which a read error may explain. The chain joins TRBV20-1 to TRBJ1-5; 7 bases align to TRBD1. The CDR3 totals 13 residues. CDR1 and CDR2 from the germline V gene are DFQATT and SNEGSKA (reference sequence). The CDR3: CSAMTGINQPQHF. In DNA form, the CDR3 reads TGCAGTGCTATGACAGGGATCAATCAACCCCAGCATTTT.

This clonotype was seen only a few times. The V gene is TRBV2, the J gene TRBJ2-7; the D gene is possibly TRBD1 (6 bases). This CDR3 spans 13 amino acids. Per germline, CDR1 SNHLY and CDR2 FYNNEI. V dropped 7 bases and J dropped 0 bases, with 10 bases sitting between them. The CDR3: CASTNRASYEQYF. DNA for the CDR3: TGTGCCAGCACCAACAGGGCCTCCTACGAGCAGTACTTC.

This clonotype was recorded many times. This sequence joins TRBV7-9 and TRBJ2-7; D possibly corresponds to TRBD1 (6 bases). Germline V CDR1 and CDR2: SEHNR, FQNEAQ (reference sequence). CDR3 length equals 12 residues. V was pared by 2 bases and J by 6 bases, with 8 bases between. In DNA form, the CDR3 reads TGTGCCAGCAGCTTACCAGGGGCCGAGCAGTACTTC. It codes for CASSLPGAEQYF.

This clonotype has ten or more counts. The J gene is TRBJ1-5, the V gene TRBV6-2 or TRBV6-3; D remains ambiguous. CDR3 size: 13 residues. The V end was cut by 7 bases, the J end by 0 bases, with 7 bases between. The germline gives CDR1 MNHEY, CDR2 SVGEGT. CDR3 region: CASTDYSNQPQHF. The CDR3 nucleotides read TGTGCCAGCACGGATTATAGCAATCAGCCCCAGCATTTT.